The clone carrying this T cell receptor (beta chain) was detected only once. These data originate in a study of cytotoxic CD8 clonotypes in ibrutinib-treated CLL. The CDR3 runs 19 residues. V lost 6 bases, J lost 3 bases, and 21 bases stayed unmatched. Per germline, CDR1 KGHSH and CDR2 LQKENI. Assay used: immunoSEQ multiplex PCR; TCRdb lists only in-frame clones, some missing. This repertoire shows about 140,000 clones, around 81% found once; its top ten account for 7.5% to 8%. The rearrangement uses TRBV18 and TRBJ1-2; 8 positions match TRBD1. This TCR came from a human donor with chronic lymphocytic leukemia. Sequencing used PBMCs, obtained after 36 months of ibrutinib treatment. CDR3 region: CASSLKGLTGELIYYGYTF. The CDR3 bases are TGTGCCAGCTCGTTAAAAGGATTGACAGGGGAGTTGATTTACTATGGCTACACCTTC.